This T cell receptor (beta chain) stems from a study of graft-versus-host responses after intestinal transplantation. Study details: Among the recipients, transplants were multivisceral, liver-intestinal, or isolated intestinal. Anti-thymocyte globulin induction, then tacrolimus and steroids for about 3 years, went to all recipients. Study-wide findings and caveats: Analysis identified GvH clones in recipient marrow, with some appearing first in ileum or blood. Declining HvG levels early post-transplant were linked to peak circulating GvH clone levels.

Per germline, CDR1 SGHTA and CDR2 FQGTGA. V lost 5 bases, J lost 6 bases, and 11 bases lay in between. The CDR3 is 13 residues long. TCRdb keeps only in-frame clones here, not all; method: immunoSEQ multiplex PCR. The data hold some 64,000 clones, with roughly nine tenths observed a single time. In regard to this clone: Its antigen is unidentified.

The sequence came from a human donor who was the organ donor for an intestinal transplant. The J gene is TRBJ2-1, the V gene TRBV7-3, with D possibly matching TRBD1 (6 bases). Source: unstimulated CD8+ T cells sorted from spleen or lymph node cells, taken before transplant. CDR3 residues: CASSPTGINEQFF. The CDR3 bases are TGTGCCAGCAGCCCGACAGGTATCAATGAGCAGTTCTTC. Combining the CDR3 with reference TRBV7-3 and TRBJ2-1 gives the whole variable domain GAGVSQTPSNKVTEKGKYVELRCDPISGHTALYWYRQSLGQGPEFLIYFQGTGAADDSGLPNDRFFAVRPEGSVSTLKIQRTERGDSAVYLCASSPTGINEQFFGPGTRLTVL.